One sample yielded the 27 T cell receptor beta chains listed below, sequenced in a study of CD8 T cells in ankylosing spondylitis. TCRdb reprocessed the 5' RACE reads via MiXCR and lists one record per CDR3 protein. In the table there are under 250,000 distinct CDR3 sequences, about 10% of which are singletons. The sample taken for sequencing was blood, either unsorted or a sorted T cell fraction (not recorded which). The source is a male donor with ankylosing spondylitis or in good health (not recorded which).

This clonotype was seen ten or more times. This chain joins TRBV5-1 and TRBJ2-7; D gene unclear. The germline gives CDR1 SGHRS, CDR2 YFSETQ. The CDR3 consists of 16 residues. The V gene lost 0 bases and the J gene lost 0 bases, with 13 bases spanning the gap. In DNA, the CDR3 is TGCGCCAGCAGCTTGGATCCCGGTCAGAGCTCCTACGAGCAGTACTTC. Its protein product is CASSLDPGQSSYEQYF.

The CDR3 DNA reads as TGTGCCTGGGGAGGCGAGCGGGACGGAACGGGGGAGCAGTTCTTC. This sequence encodes CAWGGERDGTGEQFF. The V and J genes are TRBV30 and TRBJ2-1, with TRBD2 matching 7 bases. This CDR3 spans 15 amino acids. In germline, CDR1 is GTSNPN, CDR2 SVGIG (reference sequence). J was trimmed by 10 bases and V by 5 bases; bases with no gene match: 17.

This clonotype has a count of ten or more. J is TRBJ2-1 and V is TRBV4-2; no clear D. The CDR3 contains 11 residues. The V end was cut by 4 bases, the J end by 10 bases, with 8 bases between. From germline, CDR1 is LGHNA and CDR2 YNFKEQ. CDR3: CASSLQAEQFF. Written as DNA, the CDR3 is TGTGCCAGCAGCCTCCAAGCGGAGCAGTTCTTC.

The gene calls are TRBV20-1 and TRBJ1-2; D is ambiguous. Germline V CDR1 and CDR2: DFQATT, SNEGSKA (reference sequence). The CDR3 length is 14 residues. Trimming pared 6 bases from V and 8 bases from J, leaving 22 bases between. The CDR3 is CSADTDGRPEGYTF. The CDR3, as DNA: TGCAGTGCAGACACGGACGGGCGCCCTGAAGGCTACACCTTC.

The chain links TRBV27 to TRBJ2-5; TRBD1 might be the D (5 bases). Per germline, CDR1 MNHEY and CDR2 SMNVEV (reference sequence). The CDR3 sequence is 11 residues long. Trimming pared 8 bases from V and 3 bases from J, leaving 7 bases between. DNA of the CDR3: TGTGCCAGCGGCAGGGAAGAGACCCAGTACTTC. As protein: CASGREETQYF.

This rearrangement joins TRBV5-1 to TRBJ1-1; D is uncertain. Trimming stripped 0 bases from V and 1 base from J, with 7 bases between. The length of the CDR3 is 14 residues. Germline CDR1 and CDR2: SGHRS and YFSETQ. The CDR3 DNA is TGCGCCAGCAGCTTGGCCGCTGGGAACACTGAAGCTTTCTTT. This codes for CASSLAAGNTEAFF.

This clonotype was counted many times. The chain is built from TRBV12-3 or TRBV12-4 and TRBJ1-1, with D tentatively TRBD1 (5 bases). The CDR3 contains 14 residues. V was clipped by 6 bases and J by 2 bases, with 13 bases between them. The CDR3 DNA sequence: TGTGCCAGCAGCACGGCAGGGACTAACACTGAAGCTTTCTTT. Translation: CASSTAGTNTEAFF.

There are many counts of this clonotype. This chain links TRBV10-3 with TRBJ2-3; 7 nucleotides line up with TRBD2. This CDR3 region has 17 residues. After removal of 0 bases from V and 6 bases from J, the junction contained 12 bases not matched to a gene. Germline V CDR1 and CDR2: ENHRY, SYGVKD. CDR3 sequence: CAISESVRRERVDTQYF. The CDR3 DNA sequence: TGTGCCATCAGTGAGTCGGTTAGGCGGGAGAGGGTCGATACGCAGTATTTT.

This clonotype has just a few counts. J is TRBJ2-5 and V is TRBV7-8; the D gene could be TRBD1 or TRBD2 (5 bases each). V lost 2 bases to trimming and J lost 2 bases, with 12 bases between them. The germline CDR1 and CDR2 sequences are SGHVS and FQNEAQ. The CDR3 covers 15 residues. CDR3 coding DNA: TGTGCCAGCAGCTTACTTATTGGGGGACAAGAGACCCAGTACTTC. This translates into CASSLLIGGQETQYF. Based on the CDR3 plus reference TRBV7-8 and TRBJ2-5, the full variable domain is GAGVSQSPRYKVAKRGQDVALRCDPISGHVSLFWYQQALGQGPEFLTYFQNEAQLDKSGLPSDRFFAERPEGSVSTLKIQRTQQEDSAVYLCASSLLIGGQETQYFGPGTRLLVL.

In its sample, this clonotype was seen many times. V is TRBV20-1 and J is TRBJ2-7, with 7 bases identical to TRBD1. The germline gives CDR1 DFQATT, CDR2 SNEGSKA (reference sequence). The V and J ends lost 7 bases and 2 bases, in that order; junction bases with no gene match: 11. The CDR3 runs 14 residues. The CDR3 protein is CSVSAGTVTYEQYF. The CDR3 bases are TGCAGTGTCTCAGCCGGGACAGTAACCTACGAGCAGTACTTC.

This clonotype occurred many times. The J gene is TRBJ2-3, the V gene TRBV20-1; D is perhaps TRBD1 (5 bases). The CDR3 sequence is 11 residues long. V dropped 5 bases and J dropped 6 bases, with 9 bases sitting between them. The germline V gene encodes CDR1 DFQATT and CDR2 SNEGSKA (reference sequence). The CDR3 region is CSAQGVDTQYF. The CDR3 region has the DNA TGCAGTGCTCAAGGGGTGGATACGCAGTATTTT.

This clonotype was picked up many times. The chain links TRBV4-1 to TRBJ2-3, with 8 bases that match TRBD1. The CDR3 consists of 16 residues. The V and J ends lost 4 bases and 0 bases, in that order; junction bases with no gene match: 6. Per germline, CDR1 MGHRA and CDR2 YSYEKL. For the CDR3, the DNA is TGCGCCAGCAGCCGCAGGGGGCCTTCTAGCACAGATACGCAGTATTTT. This encodes CASSRRGPSSTDTQYF.

Many counts were recorded for this clonotype. This CDR3 is CASSQETGLNTEAFF. In nucleotides, the CDR3 is TGTGCCAGCAGCCAAGAGACAGGGCTGAACACTGAAGCTTTCTTT. The chain carries TRBV4-2 and TRBJ1-1, with 7 bases aligning to TRBD1. The CDR3 is 15 residues long. The V gene's germline CDR1 is LGHNA and CDR2 YNFKEQ. With V trimmed by 0 bases and J by 0 bases, 1 base remained unmatched.

The gene calls are TRBV20-1 and TRBJ2-7, with TRBD2 identical over 9 bases. The germline gives CDR1 DFQATT, CDR2 SNEGSKA (reference sequence). After removal of 3 bases from V and 5 bases from J, the junction contained 29 bases not matched to a gene. This CDR3 region has 21 residues. Here the CDR3 reads CSARGIRTDRRDEGTSNEQYF. In DNA, the CDR3 is TGCAGTGCTAGGGGGATTAGGACGGACAGGCGGGATGAGGGGACTAGCAACGAGCAGTACTTC.

The CDR3 loop is CASSQGTGLRELFF. Written as DNA, the CDR3 is TGTGCCAGCAGCCAGGGGACAGGGCTCCGGGAGCTGTTTTTT. The genes are TRBV4-2 and TRBJ2-2, with 9 positions matching TRBD1. CDR1 is LGHNA, CDR2 YNFKEQ, per germline. The CDR3 has 14 amino acids. Germline trimming cut 3 bases from V and 9 bases from J; bases unmatched to any gene: 5.

Ten or more counts support this clonotype. This rearrangement joins TRBV5-1 to TRBJ1-5, with a tentative D call TRBD1 (5 bases). This CDR3 is 15 amino acids long. Per germline, CDR1 SGHRS and CDR2 YFSETQ. The V gene lost 2 bases and the J gene lost 2 bases, with 11 bases spanning the gap. The CDR3: CASSFAGTGNQPQHF. CDR3 DNA: TGCGCCAGCAGCTTCGCCGGGACGGGCAATCAGCCCCAGCATTTT.

This rearrangement joins TRBV7-9 to TRBJ1-1; D might be TRBD1 (5 bases). V lost 5 bases, J lost 4 bases, and 14 bases lay in between. Germline V CDR1 and CDR2: SEHNR, FQNEAQ (reference sequence). The CDR3 spans 14 residues. The CDR3 loop reads CASSPSPGLTEAFF. Here the CDR3 DNA reads TGTGCCAGCAGCCCTTCCCCGGGGCTCACTGAAGCTTTCTTT.

This clonotype was counted between two and nine times. This chain joins TRBV15 and TRBJ2-7; maybe TRBD2 (5 bases). This CDR3 region has 14 residues. CDR1 is LNHNV and CDR2 is YYDKDF in the germline V gene (reference sequence). The V end was cut by 4 bases, the J end by 6 bases, with 16 bases between. The DNA of the CDR3 is TGTGCCACCAGCACCTTAGATCTAGGAGGCGAGCAGTACTTC. Its protein product is CATSTLDLGGEQYF.

This clonotype was recorded at least ten times. The chain is built from TRBV5-1 and TRBJ2-1; no definite D call. Germline CDR1 is SGHRS and CDR2 is YFSETQ. This CDR3 comprises 12 residues. V lost 2 bases and J lost 5, with 5 bases in between. The CDR3 coding sequence is TGCGCCAGCAGCTTAACACACAATGAGCAGTTCTTC. Encoded protein: CASSLTHNEQFF.

This clonotype occurred many times. The chain links TRBV12-3 or TRBV12-4 to TRBJ2-3, with TRBD2 matching over 10 bases. CDR3 length: 14 residues. V gave up 2 bases and J gave up 5 bases; unmatched junction bases: 1. The CDR3 region has the DNA TGTGCCAGCAGTTTACTAGCGGGGGAAGATACGCAGTATTTT. Its protein product is CASSLLAGEDTQYF.

The J gene is TRBJ2-7, the V gene TRBV20-1; D may be TRBD1 (6 bases). Trimming stripped 3 bases from V and 3 bases from J, with 18 bases between. CDR1 is DFQATT, CDR2 SNEGSKA, per germline (reference sequence). The CDR3 spans 15 residues. CDR3 bases: TGCAGTGCTAGGGGTTGGCAGGGGACCCTCTACGAGCAGTACTTC. Its protein product is CSARGWQGTLYEQYF.

This clonotype is a singleton in its sample. V usage is TRBV27 and J usage is TRBJ1-1; D is uncertain. Germline V gene sequence: CDR1 MNHEY, CDR2 SMNVEV (reference sequence). The V end was cut by 6 bases, the J end by 1 base, with 12 bases between. The CDR3 length is 14 residues. The CDR3 DNA reads TGTGCCAGCAGATTAAACCGGGCGAACACTGAAGCTTTCTTT. Protein: CASRLNRANTEAFF.

The chain joins TRBV25-1 to TRBJ1-1; no definite D call. V lost 3 bases and J 2 bases, leaving 19 bases between the germline ends. The CDR3 extends over 17 amino acids. Germline V gene lookup returns CDR1 MGHDK and CDR2 SYGVNS. The CDR3: CASSEAIGGTPNTEAFF. CDR3 DNA: TGTGCCAGCAGTGAGGCCATAGGTGGCACCCCAAACACTGAAGCTTTCTTT.

For this clonotype: Possible read error: a much larger clone is one base away. The CDR3 sequence is CASSKESYEQYF. CDR3 bases: TGTGCCAGCAGCAAAGAGAGCTACGAGCAGTACTTC. The V call is TRBV3-1, the J call TRBJ2-7; the D is unclear. The CDR3 is made up of 12 amino acids. The germline V gene encodes CDR1 LGHDT and CDR2 YNNKEL (reference sequence).

This clonotype was seen repeatedly, ten times or more. The V and J genes are TRBV24-1 and TRBJ2-3; TRBD1 matches at 7 bases. The V gene end was trimmed by 3 bases and the J gene end by 4 bases; junction bases not matched to a gene: 6. Germline V CDR1 and CDR2: KGHDR, SFDVKD. This CDR3 spans 15 amino acids. In DNA, the CDR3 is TGTGCCACCAGTGATACCCTCGACAGGGCAGATACGCAGTATTTT. Amino acids: CATSDTLDRADTQYF.

This clonotype was observed a handful of times. The chain carries TRBV6-1 and TRBJ2-3; D uncertain. This CDR3 is built from 19 residues. Trimming cost V 7 bases and J 6 bases, with 32 bases left between them. Germline V CDR1 and CDR2: MNHNS, SASEGT. The CDR3 region has the DNA TGTGCCAGCACTCTCCTCGGATCCCGCGCGGCCACTTCACACGATACGCAGTATTTT. Translation: CASTLLGSRAATSHDTQYF.

This clonotype was found many times. The chain links TRBV5-1 to TRBJ2-1; 8 bases match TRBD2. CDR3 length: 16 residues. V dropped 2 bases and J dropped 5; count of bases not matched to a gene: 9. CDR1 is SGHRS and CDR2 is YFSETQ in the germline V gene. The CDR3 loop reads CASSLILAGLNNEQFF. In DNA form, the CDR3 reads TGCGCCAGCAGCTTAATTCTAGCGGGCCTTAACAATGAGCAGTTCTTC.